This TCR beta chain appears in the sequencing data of a study of radiation and T cells in renal cell carcinoma. In the case of this clone: Its target is unknown.

V was clipped by 6 bases and J by 6 bases; unmatched bases: 7. The CDR3 sequence is 13 residues long. The V gene's germline CDR1 is SQVTM and CDR2 ANQGSEA. Study observations and caveats: Pretreatment tumor biopsies were lacking, so baseline clonotypes are unknown. Top tumor clonotypes rose in blood 2 weeks post-radiation, then contracted.

Time point in this sample: baseline pretreatment blood. The treatment here: 15 Gy SBRT to primary tumor, nephrectomy 4 weeks later. The repertoire was sequenced with immunoSEQ multiplex PCR; TCRdb's copy has only in-frame clones and lacks some. The sample has about 130,000 clones; approximately 91% are singletons. The sequencing here drew on blood, taken from a patient whose treatment included radiotherapy and nephrectomy. The chain recombines TRBV29-1 with TRBJ1-4; 7 positions match TRBD1. The sequence was collected from a woman aged 45-65 years with renal cell carcinoma. The CDR3 is CSVAQGGDEKLFF. The DNA of the CDR3 is TGCAGCGTCGCACAAGGGGGCGATGAAAAACTGTTTTTT.